This T cell receptor beta chain derives from a study of persistence of HIV-infected CD4 T cells. The libraries were made with immunoSEQ version 4 in survey mode. Generated by immunoSEQ multiplex PCR, the TCRdb table keeps only in-frame clones and is missing some. The table lists about 40,000 clones, 70% to 90% of them singletons. Details on this clone: Its antigen is undetermined.

An overlapping HIV-1 Gag peptide pool stimulated these cells at approximately 0.91 ug/peptide/mL. CD40L-negative CD69-negative CD45RO-high memory CD4+ T cells were sorted as populations depleted of antigen-responding cells. Inclusion required CMV-positive serology and CD4+ counts above 400 cells/uL. Stimulated PBMCs had first been depleted of CD8+ T cells. This CDR3 has 14 residues. Germline V gene data show CDR1 as LGHDT and CDR2 as YNNKEL (reference sequence). Trimming cost V 5 bases and J 2 bases, with 10 bases left between them. Study findings and constraints: CMV- and Gag-responding cells had lower TCRbeta richness than CD3/CD28-responding cells.

Here the sequenced sample was cultured CD4+ T cells from PBMCs, taken from a patient who received antiretroviral therapy. This TCR derives from an adult with HIV. The donor label of this sample is uncertain. The chain combines TRBV3-1 (or the pseudogene TRBV3-2) with TRBJ2-4; D not resolved. The CDR3 coding sequence is TGTGCCAGCAGCGTCTCACTAACCAAAAACATTCAGTACTTC. Encoded protein: CASSVSLTKNIQYF.